A single sample gave rise to the 11 T cell receptor beta chains below, sequenced in a study of cytomegalovirus exposure and HLA in healthy donors. The PCR contained 60 Vbeta and 13 Jbeta primers. Repertoires were generated with immunoSEQ multiplex PCR, while TCRdb's copy carries only in-frame clones and drops some. The data hold about 160,000 clones, with over 70% observed a single time. The sample taken for sequencing was PBMCs. These receptors were obtained from a woman under 30 in good health and CMV-seronegative.

This clone has just one count. This sequence joins TRBV2 and TRBJ2-1; 7 positions agree with TRBD2. Germline V gene data show CDR1 as SNHLY and CDR2 as FYNNEI. Trimming took 6 bases from V and 8 from J; bases not matched to a gene: 1. The CDR3 runs to 11 residues. CDR3 loop: CASRTSYEQFF. For the CDR3, the DNA is TGTGCCAGCAGGACTAGCTATGAGCAGTTCTTC.

V and J are TRBV6-5 and TRBJ2-1; D is perhaps TRBD2 (6 bases). CDR1 MNHEY and CDR2 SVGAGI come from the germline V gene. V shed 5 bases and J shed 8 bases, with 16 bases lying between them. The CDR3 has 14 amino acids. CDR3 in DNA: TGTGCCAGCAGTCGGAACGGGCCGGGGGATGAGCAGTTCTTC. It encodes CASSRNGPGDEQFF.

The chain links TRBV5-4 to TRBJ2-1; the match to TRBD2 covers 11 bases. Per germline, CDR1 SGHNT and CDR2 YYREEE (reference sequence). The CDR3 is 15 residues long. The J segment lost 5 bases and the V segment lost 4 bases, leaving 5 bases of the junction unmatched. CDR3 in amino acids: CASSKPSGGNNEQFF. The CDR3 DNA is TGTGCCAGCAGCAAGCCTAGCGGGGGGAACAATGAGCAGTTCTTC.

The sample holds a few counts of this clone. The chain has TRBV7-9 and TRBJ1-1; TRBD1 matches at 10 bases. Germline V lookup: CDR1 SEHNR, CDR2 FQNEAQ (reference sequence). The CDR3 is 16 residues long. The V gene end was trimmed by 1 base and the J gene end by 4 bases; junction bases not matched to a gene: 6. CDR3 residues: CASSLGDRGLGTEAFF. For the CDR3, the DNA is TGTGCCAGCAGCTTAGGGGACAGGGGTTTGGGCACTGAAGCTTTCTTT.

This clone was counted once. The chain recombines TRBV2 with TRBJ1-5, with 7 bases identical to TRBD1. Trimming at V came to 3 bases and at J to 7 bases, leaving 6 bases not matched to a gene. Germline CDR1 SNHLY, CDR2 FYNNEI. The CDR3 has 14 amino acids. The CDR3 sequence is CASSEGQGVQPQHF. The CDR3 region has the DNA TGTGCCAGCAGTGAGGGGCAGGGGGTCCAGCCCCAGCATTTT.

This clone was detected once. The V and J genes are TRBV21-1 and TRBJ2-7; TRBD1 is taken as the D call from the table, unchecked against the DNA. TRBV21-1 is tagged as a pseudogene. The CDR3 runs to 17 residues. CDR3 residues: CASSPRSGTGASYEQYF. CDR3 in DNA: TGTGCCAGCAGCCCTAGATCCGGGACAGGGGCTTCCTACGAGCAGTACTTC.

The rearrangement links TRBV18 to TRBJ1-6; D remains unclear. This CDR3 has 18 residues. Trimming cost V 3 bases and J 0 bases, with 15 bases left between them. Germline V gives CDR1 KGHSH, CDR2 LQKENI. CDR3 nucleotides: TGTGCCAGCTCACCGCTGGGCCGCAGCATCTCCTATAATTCACCCCTCCACTTT. This translates into CASSPLGRSISYNSPLHF.

This chain connects TRBV27 to TRBJ1-5, with no clear D. Trimming took 5 bases from V and 5 from J, leaving 10 bases between them. The CDR3 spans 13 residues. CDR1 is MNHEY, CDR2 SMNVEV, per germline (reference sequence). CDR3 protein: CASSIAGHQPQHF. The CDR3 nucleotides are TGTGCCAGCAGTATTGCAGGCCATCAGCCCCAGCATTTT.

The rearrangement uses TRBV7-9 and TRBJ1-2, with TRBD1 as a possible D gene (6 bases). The CDR3 totals 14 residues. Trimming stripped 4 bases from V and 8 bases from J, with 17 bases between. Germline loops: CDR1 SEHNR, CDR2 FQNEAQ (reference sequence). The CDR3 region is CASSSRTVERGYTF. The CDR3 nucleotides read TGTGCCAGCAGCTCACGGACAGTCGAGAGGGGCTACACCTTC.

This rearrangement joins TRBV6-5 to TRBJ2-1, with D uncertain. The CDR3 totals 13 residues. Germline CDR1 is MNHEY and CDR2 is SVGAGI. Trimming left V 2 bases short and J 6 bases short, with 8 bases between. The CDR3 DNA is TGTGCCAGCAGTTACCCAGAAACCAATGAGCAGTTCTTC. Protein sequence: CASSYPETNEQFF.

The V gene is TRBV11-2, the J gene TRBJ1-5, with TRBD1 matching 7 bases. The CDR3 sequence is 15 residues long. Unmatched junction bases numbered 2, after V lost 1 base and J lost 2 bases. In germline, CDR1 is SGHAT, CDR2 FQNNGV. The CDR3 reads CASSLGGGGNQPQHF. CDR3 DNA: TGTGCCAGCAGCTTAGGAGGGGGCGGCAATCAGCCCCAGCATTTT.